The entry below describes one T cell receptor (beta chain). The antigen remains unidentified. This specimen comes from a study of cytomegalovirus exposure and HLA in healthy donors. Study-wide results and caveats: Diagnosis of cytomegalovirus status made by the classifier reportedly showed high specificity and sensitivity. There was a cluster of highly shared sequence variants that was likely a sequencing artifact.

The PCR employed 60 Vbeta primers together with 13 Jbeta primers. TCRdb's copy holds only in-frame clones and misses some; the assay was immunoSEQ multiplex PCR. The table shows 150,000 to 200,000 clones, with around 83% occurring only once. This CDR3 is 16 amino acids long. Germline assignment: CDR1 SGHRS and CDR2 YFSETQ. V was pared by 0 bases and J by 0 bases, with 3 bases of the junction left unmatched. This TCR came from a woman in her thirties or forties in good health and CMV-seronegative. Sequencing was done on a sample of PBMCs. The chain joins TRBV5-1 to TRBJ1-3, with TRBD1 matching over 7 bases. The CDR3 is CASSLGGQFSGNTIYF. The CDR3 DNA sequence: TGCGCCAGCAGCTTGGGGGGACAGTTCTCTGGAAACACCATATATTTT.